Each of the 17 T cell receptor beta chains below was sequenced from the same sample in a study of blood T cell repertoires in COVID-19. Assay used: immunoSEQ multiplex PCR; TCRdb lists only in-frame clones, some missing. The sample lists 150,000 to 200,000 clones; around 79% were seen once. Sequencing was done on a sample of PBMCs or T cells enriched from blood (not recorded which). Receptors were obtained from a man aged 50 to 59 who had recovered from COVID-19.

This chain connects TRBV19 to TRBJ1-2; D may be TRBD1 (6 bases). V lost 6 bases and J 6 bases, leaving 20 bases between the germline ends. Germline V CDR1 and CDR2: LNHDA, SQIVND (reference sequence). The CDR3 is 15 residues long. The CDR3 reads CASSGQSKTSNGYTF. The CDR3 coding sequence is TGTGCCAGTAGCGGACAGTCAAAGACGAGCAATGGCTACACCTTC.

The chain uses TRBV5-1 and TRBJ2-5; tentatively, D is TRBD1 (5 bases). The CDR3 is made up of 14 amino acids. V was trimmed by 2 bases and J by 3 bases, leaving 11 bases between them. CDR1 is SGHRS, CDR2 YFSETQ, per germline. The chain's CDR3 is CASSFSGAEETQYF. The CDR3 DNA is TGCGCCAGCAGCTTTTCTGGGGCGGAAGAGACCCAGTACTTC.

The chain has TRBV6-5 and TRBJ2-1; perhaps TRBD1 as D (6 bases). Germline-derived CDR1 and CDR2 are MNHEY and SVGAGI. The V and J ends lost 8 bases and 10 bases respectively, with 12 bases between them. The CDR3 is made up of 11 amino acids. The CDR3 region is CASRSRGEQFF. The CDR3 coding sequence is TGTGCCAGCCGGTCAAGGGGGGAGCAGTTCTTC.

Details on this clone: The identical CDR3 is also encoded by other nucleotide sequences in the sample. DNA of the CDR3: TGTGCCAGCAGGGGGACAGGGCGCAATTCACCCCTCCACTTT. It translates to CASRGTGRNSPLHF. The chain has TRBV2 and TRBJ1-6, with TRBD1 matching over 9 bases. CDR3 length: 14 residues. V was pared by 6 bases and J by 7 bases, with 4 bases of the junction left unmatched. Looked up from germline, CDR1 is SNHLY and CDR2 is FYNNEI. The full variable domain, in which reference TRBV2 and TRBJ1-6 provide the parts outside the CDR3, is EPEVTQTPSHQVTQMGQEVILRCVPISNHLYFYWYRQILGQKVEFLVSFYNNEISEKSEIFDDQFSVERPDGSNFTLKIRSTKLEDSAMYFCASRGTGRNSPLHFGNGTRLTVT.

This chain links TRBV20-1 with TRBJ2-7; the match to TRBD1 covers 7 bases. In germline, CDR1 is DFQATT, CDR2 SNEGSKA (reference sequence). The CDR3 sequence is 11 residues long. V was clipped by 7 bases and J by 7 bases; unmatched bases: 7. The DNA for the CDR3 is TGCAGTGTCGACAGGGTCGGGGAGCAGTACTTC. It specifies CSVDRVGEQYF.

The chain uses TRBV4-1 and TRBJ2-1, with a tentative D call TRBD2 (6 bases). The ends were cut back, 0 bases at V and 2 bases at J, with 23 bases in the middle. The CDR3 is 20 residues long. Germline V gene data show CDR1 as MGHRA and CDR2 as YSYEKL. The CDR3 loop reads CASSQDLEAWREMTYNEQFF. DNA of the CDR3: TGCGCCAGCAGCCAAGATCTTGAGGCATGGAGGGAGATGACCTACAATGAGCAGTTCTTC.

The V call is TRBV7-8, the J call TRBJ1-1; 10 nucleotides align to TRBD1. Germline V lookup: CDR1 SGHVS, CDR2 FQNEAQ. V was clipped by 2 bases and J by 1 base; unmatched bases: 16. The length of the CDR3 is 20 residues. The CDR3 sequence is CASSLIKEGTGAIKNTEAFF. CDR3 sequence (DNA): TGTGCCAGCAGCTTAATTAAGGAGGGGACAGGGGCGATTAAGAACACTGAAGCTTTCTTT.

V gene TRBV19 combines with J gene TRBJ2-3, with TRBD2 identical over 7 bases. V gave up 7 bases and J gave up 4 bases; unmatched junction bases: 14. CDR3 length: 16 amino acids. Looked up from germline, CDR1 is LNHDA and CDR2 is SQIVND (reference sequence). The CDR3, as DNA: TGTGCCAGTACTTATAGTGGGGGGGTGTCAGCAGATACGCAGTATTTT. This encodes CASTYSGGVSADTQYF. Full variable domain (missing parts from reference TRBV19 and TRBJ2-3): DGGITQSPKYLFRKEGQNVTLSCEQNLNHDAMYWYRQDPGQGLRLIYYSQIVNDFQKGDIAEGYSVSREKKESFPLTVTSAQKNPTAFYLCASTYSGGVSADTQYFGPGTRLTVL.

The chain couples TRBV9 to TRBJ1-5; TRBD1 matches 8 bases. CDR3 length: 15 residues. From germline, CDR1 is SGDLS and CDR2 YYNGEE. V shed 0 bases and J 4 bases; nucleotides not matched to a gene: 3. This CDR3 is CASSVGTGMNQPQHF. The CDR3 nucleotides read TGTGCCAGCAGCGTAGGGACAGGGATGAATCAGCCCCAGCATTTT.

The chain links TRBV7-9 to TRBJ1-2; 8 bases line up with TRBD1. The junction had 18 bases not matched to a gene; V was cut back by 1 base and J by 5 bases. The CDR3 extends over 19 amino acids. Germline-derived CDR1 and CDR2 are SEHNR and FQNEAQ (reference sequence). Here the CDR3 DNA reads TGTGCCAGCAGCTTAGAATTCCATCCGGGACAGGAACAGGGGTATGGCTACACCTTC. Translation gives CASSLEFHPGQEQGYGYTF.

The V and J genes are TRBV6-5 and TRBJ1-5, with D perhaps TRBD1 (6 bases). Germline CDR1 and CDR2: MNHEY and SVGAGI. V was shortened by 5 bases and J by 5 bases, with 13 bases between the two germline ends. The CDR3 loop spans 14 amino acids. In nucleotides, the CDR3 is TGTGCCAGCAGTACCAGGGGTACGGATCAGCCCCAGCATTTT. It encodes CASSTRGTDQPQHF.

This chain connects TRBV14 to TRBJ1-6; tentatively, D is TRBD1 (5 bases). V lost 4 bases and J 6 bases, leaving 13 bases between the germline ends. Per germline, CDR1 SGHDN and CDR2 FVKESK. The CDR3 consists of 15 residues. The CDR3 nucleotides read TGTGCCAGCAGCCTCCTCGGGCAGGGTAATTCACCCCTCCACTTT. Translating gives CASSLLGQGNSPLHF.

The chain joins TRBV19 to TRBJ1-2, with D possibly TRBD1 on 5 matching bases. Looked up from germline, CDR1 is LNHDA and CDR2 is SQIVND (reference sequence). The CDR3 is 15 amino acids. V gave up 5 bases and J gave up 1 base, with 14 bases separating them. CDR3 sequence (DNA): TGTGCCAGTAGTCTCCGACAGCCTATTAACTATGGCTACACCTTC. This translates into CASSLRQPINYGYTF.

The CDR3: CASSSLDRVDGYTF. DNA for the CDR3: TGTGCCAGCAGCTCCTTAGACAGGGTGGATGGCTACACCTTC. The chain joins TRBV5-6 to TRBJ1-2, with TRBD1 identical over 7 bases. The CDR3 is 14 residues long. V lost 3 bases and J lost 6; bases outside the gene matches: 8. Germline lookup yields CDR1 SGHDT and CDR2 YYEEEE.

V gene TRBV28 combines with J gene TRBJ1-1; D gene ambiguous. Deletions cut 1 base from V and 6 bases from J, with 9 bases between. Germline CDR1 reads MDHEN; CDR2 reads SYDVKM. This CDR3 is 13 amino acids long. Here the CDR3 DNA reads TGTGCCAGCAGTTTATTCAGCGTGTCTGAAGCTTTCTTT. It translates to CASSLFSVSEAFF.

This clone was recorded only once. CDR3 nucleotides: TGTGCCAGCAGTTCCCAAGGAGGTGGCGAGCAGTACTTC. This encodes CASSSQGGGEQYF. The rearrangement uses TRBV27 and TRBJ2-7; D perhaps matches TRBD2 (5 bases). This CDR3 comprises 13 residues. V lost 4 bases and J 6 bases, leaving 13 bases between the germline ends. CDR1 and CDR2 from the germline V gene are MNHEY and SMNVEV (reference sequence).

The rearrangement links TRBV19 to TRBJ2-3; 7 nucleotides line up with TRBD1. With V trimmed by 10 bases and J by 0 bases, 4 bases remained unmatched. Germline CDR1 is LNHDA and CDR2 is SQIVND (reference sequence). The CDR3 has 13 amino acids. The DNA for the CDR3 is TGTGCCACCTCGACAGGGAGCACAGATACGCAGTATTTT. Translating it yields CATSTGSTDTQYF.